Included here is one T cell receptor (beta chain) sequence, with context. As processed by the authors: Reference gene primer amplification gave nucleated cell count estimates. Libraries were prepared by immunoSEQ multiplex PCR; TCRdb keeps only in-frame clonotypes and omits some of them. V and J calls and clone size are given by that table; D and trimming were obtained from the DNA. The sample carries a few hundred thousand clones, roughly 90% recorded once. The CDR3 contains 14 residues. Germline lookup yields CDR1 SGDLS and CDR2 YYNGEE. V lost 0 bases and J lost 6; bases outside the gene matches: 6. The sample belongs to a study of blood T cell repertoires in COVID-19. Study-wide background: Donors in the United States, Italy and Spain gave samples during acute or convalescent COVID-19.

The chain has TRBV9 and TRBJ2-7; 7 bases map to TRBD2. Specimen: peripheral blood. This clonotype was obtained from a man aged 40-50 years with acute or convalescent COVID-19. The DNA of the CDR3 is TGTGCCAGCAGCGTAGACGCGGGAGAGGGCGAGCAGTACTTC. As protein: CASSVDAGEGEQYF.